Here is one TCR beta chain with its context. This entry comes from a study of response to subunit inactivated influenza vaccine. TCRdb called the RT-PCR reads again in MiXCR, with one record for every CDR3 protein. The sample holds about 830,000 distinct CDR3 sequences, around 20% seen once. Germline V CDR1 and CDR2: SGHNT, YENEEA. J was trimmed by 6 bases and V by 5 bases; bases with no gene match: 11. CDR3 length: 16 residues. V and J are TRBV11-3 and TRBJ2-1; the match to TRBD1 covers 9 bases. The specimen was PBMCs from blood, collected roughly 5 days after vaccination. The TCR was taken from a man aged 50-59 years who received an inactivated influenza vaccine. The CDR3 DNA reads TGTGCCAGCAGCCCGACTACTCCGGGACAGGGCAATGAGCAGTTCTTC. It specifies CASSPTTPGQGNEQFF.